This T cell receptor (beta chain) was obtained from a study of T cell responses to AZD1222 COVID-19 vaccine. Study-wide results and limits: Most donors were white British, females outnumbered males, and clonal diversity was possibly underestimated. Just six or seven AZD1222 recipients tested seropositive at baseline. Repertoire sampling happened only post peak T cell response.

TCRdb's table, derived via immunoSEQ multiplex PCR, lists solely in-frame clones and lacks some. Here the sample spans 75,000 to 95,000 clones, approximately 89% being singletons. Details on this clone: The antigen is unknown.

Pooled together were second doses at about 4 or about 12 weeks. The TCR sequence derives from an adult who received the AZD1222 COVID-19 vaccine. The starting material was peripheral blood, obtained 28 days after the second AZD1222 dose.

CDR3 sequence (DNA): TGTGCCAGCAGCTTAGCTCAGGGGTTGAACACTGAAGCTTTCTTT. Translation gives CASSLAQGLNTEAFF. The chain joins TRBV7-9 to TRBJ1-1; possibly TRBD1 for D (6 bases). Trimming stripped 0 bases from V and 0 bases from J, with 8 bases between. This CDR3 has 15 amino acids. Germline V gene sequence: CDR1 SEHNR, CDR2 FQNEAQ (reference sequence).